This T cell receptor beta chain was observed in a study of T cells in localized non-small cell lung cancer. This clone has a single count. Using immunoSEQ multiplex PCR, the repertoire was profiled, and TCRdb retains in-frame clones only, with some absent. In the table there are tens of thousands of clones, about nine tenths of which are singletons. Germline V gene sequence: CDR1 SQVTM, CDR2 ANQGSEA. The CDR3 is 15 residues long. With 5 bases removed from V and 5 bases from J, the gap between germline ends came to 21 bases. This sequence originates from a man aged 40 to 69 with stage II squamous cell lung carcinoma. V is TRBV29-1 and J is TRBJ2-5; D remains unclear. Sequenced here: PBMCs, sampled before any cancer treatment. CDR3 DNA: TGCAGCGTTAGGGTCCTCCTTGGTGGAAGGGAGACCCAGTACTTC. This sequence encodes CSVRVLLGGRETQYF.